What follows is one T cell receptor beta chain and its context. Its antigen is currently unknown. This sequence may be a read error, since a much larger clone differs from it by one base. This entry belongs to a study of identical twins. Germline-derived CDR1 and CDR2 are DFQATT and SNEGSKA (reference sequence). The CDR3 is made up of 14 amino acids. cDNA molecules carried unique molecular identifiers, and template switching added a universal primer site. A single record per CDR3 protein comes from TCRdb applying MiXCR to the 5' RACE reads. Among some 330,000 distinct CDR3 sequences listed, approximately 9.1% were seen once. Study outcomes and limitations: Instead of following the same donors, the conclusions were based on cross-sectional statistical analysis. Whereas memory repertoires showed no such difference, abundant cord blood beta clonotypes carried fewer insertions.

Source material: naive T cells sorted from blood. The chain joins TRBV20-1 to TRBJ2-3, with 8 nucleotides matching TRBD1. The source of this sequence is a woman aged 45-65 years in good health. In DNA, the CDR3 is TGCAGTGCTACCTCAGGGGGCCGGACAGATACGCGGTATTTT. It yields the protein CSATSGGRTDTRYF.